Listed below are T cell receptor beta chains from one sample, sequenced in a study of post-analysis software for immune sequencing data. TCRdb re-called the PCR reads through MiXCR, storing one row per CDR3 protein. The top ten clones hold over 4% of a sample with hundreds of thousands of distinct CDR3 sequences, under 70% of them seen once. Source material: blood. The receptors were sampled from a girl aged 5 to 17 with multiple sclerosis. Each CDR3 is given with its conserved first and last residue. A D gene is named only where the DNA matches it firmly. A row's size may be missing; if present it is once, few, many or a size class.

V	D	size	J	DNA	CDR3
TRBV7-9	.	few	TRBJ1-1	TGTGCCAGCAGCTTGACAGCAGACAAAGCTTTCTTT	CASSLTADKAFF
TRBV7-2	TRBD2	once	TRBJ2-5	TGTGCCAGCAGCCACAGCGGGGGGGAAGAGACCCAGTACTTC	CASSHSGGEETQYF
TRBV15	.	once	TRBJ1-4	TGTGCCACCAGCAGAGGAGGGGCAACTAATGAAAAACTGTTTTTT	CATSRGGATNEKLFF
TRBV4-2	.	few	TRBJ2-1	TGTGCCAGCAGCCAAGATCGCCTTCCCAATAATGAGCAGTTCTTC	CASSQDRLPNNEQFF
TRBV20-1	.	once	TRBJ1-5	TGCAGTGCTACGACAGGCGCAATCAATCAGCCCCAGCATTTT	CSATTGAINQPQHF
TRBV6-5	TRBD2	.	TRBJ2-2	TGTGCCAGCAGTTCCGAGCCGGGACTACCGAACACCGGGGAGCTGTTTTTT	CASSSEPGLPNTGELFF
TRBV25-1	.	.	TRBJ1-5	TGTGCCAGCAGTGAAGGGAAGGGCATTCAGCCCCAGCATTTT	CASSEGKGIQPQHF
TRBV10-3	.	few	TRBJ2-7	TGTGCCATCAGTGAGTCGACTAGTAGCCACGAGCAGTACTTC	CAISESTSSHEQYF
TRBV7-7	.	once	TRBJ2-5	TGTGCTAGCAGCTCCGACGAGGCGGCGGGAGAGACCCAGTACTTC	CASSSDEAAGETQYF
TRBV9	.	few	TRBJ1-2	TGTGCCAGCAGCGTAGCTGGACCGAGCTATGGCTACACCTTC	CASSVAGPSYGYTF
TRBV7-3	.	.	TRBJ2-7	TGTGCCAGCAGCCCCCAGGTGAGAGGAAACGGGGTCTACGAGCAGTACTTC	CASSPQVRGNGVYEQYF